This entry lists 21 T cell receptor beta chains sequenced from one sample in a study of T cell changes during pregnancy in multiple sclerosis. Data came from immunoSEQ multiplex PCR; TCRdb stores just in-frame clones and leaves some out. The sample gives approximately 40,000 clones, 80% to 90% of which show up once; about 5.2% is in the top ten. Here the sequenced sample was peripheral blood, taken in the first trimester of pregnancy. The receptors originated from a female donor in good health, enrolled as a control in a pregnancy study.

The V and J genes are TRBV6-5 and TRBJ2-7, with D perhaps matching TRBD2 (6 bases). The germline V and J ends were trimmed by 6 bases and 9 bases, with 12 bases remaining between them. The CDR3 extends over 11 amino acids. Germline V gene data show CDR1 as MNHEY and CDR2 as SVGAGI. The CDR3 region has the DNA TGTGCCAGCAGATACGGAGCGGGGCAGTACTTC. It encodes CASRYGAGQYF.

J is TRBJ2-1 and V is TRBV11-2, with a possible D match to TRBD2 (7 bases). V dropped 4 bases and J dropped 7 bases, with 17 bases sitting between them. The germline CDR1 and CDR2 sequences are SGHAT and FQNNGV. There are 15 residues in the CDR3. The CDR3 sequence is CASSSEGGGRNEQFF. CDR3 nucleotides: TGTGCCAGCAGCTCAGAGGGGGGGGGCAGAAATGAGCAGTTCTTC.

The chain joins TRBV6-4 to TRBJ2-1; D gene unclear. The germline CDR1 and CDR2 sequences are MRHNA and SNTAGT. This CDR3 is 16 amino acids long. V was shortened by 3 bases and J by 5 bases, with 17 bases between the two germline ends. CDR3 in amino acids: CASSEDRQDPHNEQFF. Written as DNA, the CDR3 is TGTGCCAGCAGTGAAGATAGGCAGGATCCCCACAATGAGCAGTTCTTC.

CDR3: CASSLEGRGQAYEQYF. The CDR3 region has the DNA TGTGCCAGCAGCTTAGAGGGCCGAGGGCAAGCCTACGAGCAGTACTTC. J is TRBJ2-7 and V is TRBV11-2, with a weak D call TRBD2 (5 bases). This CDR3 has 16 amino acids. The germline V and J ends were trimmed by 0 bases and 2 bases, with 14 bases remaining between them. CDR1 and CDR2 (germline): SGHAT, FQNNGV.

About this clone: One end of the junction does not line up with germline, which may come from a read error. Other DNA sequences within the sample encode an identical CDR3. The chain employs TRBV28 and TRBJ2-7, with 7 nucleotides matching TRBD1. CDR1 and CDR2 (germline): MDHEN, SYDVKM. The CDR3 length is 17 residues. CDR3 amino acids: CASSLSGIRDSAYEQYF. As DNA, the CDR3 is TGTGCCAGCAGTTTATCCGGAATCCGGGACAGCGCCTACGAACAGTACTTC.

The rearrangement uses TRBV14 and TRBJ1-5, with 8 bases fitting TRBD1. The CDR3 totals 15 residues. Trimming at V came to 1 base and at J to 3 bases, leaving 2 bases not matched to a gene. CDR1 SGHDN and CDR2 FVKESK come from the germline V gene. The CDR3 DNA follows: TGTGCCAGCAGCCAAGGGACAGGGTTCAATCAGCCCCAGCATTTT. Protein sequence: CASSQGTGFNQPQHF.

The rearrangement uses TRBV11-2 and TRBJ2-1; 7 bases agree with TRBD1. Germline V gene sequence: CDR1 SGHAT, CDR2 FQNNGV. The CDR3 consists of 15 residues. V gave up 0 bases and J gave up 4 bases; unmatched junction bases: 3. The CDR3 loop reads CASSLEGTDYNEQFF. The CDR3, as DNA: TGTGCCAGCAGCTTAGAGGGGACAGATTACAATGAGCAGTTCTTC.

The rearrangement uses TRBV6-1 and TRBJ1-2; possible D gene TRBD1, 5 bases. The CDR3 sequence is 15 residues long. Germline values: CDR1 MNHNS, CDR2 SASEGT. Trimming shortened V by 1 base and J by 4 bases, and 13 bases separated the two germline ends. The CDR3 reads CASSEGEGSSYGYTF. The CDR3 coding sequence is TGTGCCAGCAGTGAAGGGGAGGGGTCTAGCTATGGCTACACCTTC.

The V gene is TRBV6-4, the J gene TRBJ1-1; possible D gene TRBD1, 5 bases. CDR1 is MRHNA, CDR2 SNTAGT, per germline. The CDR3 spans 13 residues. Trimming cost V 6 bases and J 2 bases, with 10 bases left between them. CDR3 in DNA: TGTGCCAGCAGAGATAGGGGCAACACTGAAGCTTTCTTT. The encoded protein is CASRDRGNTEAFF.

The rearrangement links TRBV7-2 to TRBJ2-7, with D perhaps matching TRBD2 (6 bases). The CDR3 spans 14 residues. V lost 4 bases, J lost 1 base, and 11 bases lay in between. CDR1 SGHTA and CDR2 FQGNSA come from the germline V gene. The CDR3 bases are TGTGCCAGCAGCTCGGGCGGGACGTCCTACGAGCAGTACTTC. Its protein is CASSSGGTSYEQYF.

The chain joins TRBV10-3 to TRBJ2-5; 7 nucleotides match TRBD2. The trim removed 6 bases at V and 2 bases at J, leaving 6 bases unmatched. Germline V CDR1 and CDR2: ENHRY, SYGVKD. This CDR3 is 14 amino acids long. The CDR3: CAISASGTQETQYF. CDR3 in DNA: TGTGCCATCAGCGCCAGCGGGACTCAAGAGACCCAGTACTTC.

CDR3 region: CASSLATSRRPDTQYF. In nucleotides, the CDR3 is TGTGCCAGCAGCTTAGCGACAAGCAGACGTCCAGATACGCAGTATTTT. The V gene is TRBV7-8, the J gene TRBJ2-3; D unresolved. Per the germline V gene, CDR1 is SGHVS and CDR2 is FQNEAQ. V dropped 0 bases and J dropped 4 bases, with 14 bases sitting between them. This CDR3 has 16 residues.

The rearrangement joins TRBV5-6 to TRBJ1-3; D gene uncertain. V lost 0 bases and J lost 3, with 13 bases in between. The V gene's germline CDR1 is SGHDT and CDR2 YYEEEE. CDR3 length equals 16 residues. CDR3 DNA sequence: TGTGCCAGCAGCTTGGCCCCGCAGGAAAATGGAAACACCATATATTTT. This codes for CASSLAPQENGNTIYF.

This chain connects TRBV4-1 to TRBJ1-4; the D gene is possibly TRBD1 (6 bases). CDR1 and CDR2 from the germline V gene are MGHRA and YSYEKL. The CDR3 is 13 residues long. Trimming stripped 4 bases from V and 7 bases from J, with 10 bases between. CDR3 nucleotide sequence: TGCGCCAGCAGCCGGGACATGGGTGAAAAACTGTTTTTT. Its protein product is CASSRDMGEKLFF.

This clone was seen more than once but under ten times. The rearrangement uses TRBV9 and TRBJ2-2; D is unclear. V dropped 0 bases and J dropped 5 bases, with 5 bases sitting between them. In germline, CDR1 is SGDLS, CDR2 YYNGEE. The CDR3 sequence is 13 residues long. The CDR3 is CASSVDGTGELFF. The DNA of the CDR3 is TGTGCCAGCAGCGTAGACGGGACCGGGGAGCTGTTTTTT. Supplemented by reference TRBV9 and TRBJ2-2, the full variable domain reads DSGVTQTPKHLITATGQRVTLRCSPRSGDLSVYWYQQSLDQGLQFLIQYYNGEERAKGNILERFSAQQFPDLHSELNLSSLELGDSALYFCASSVDGTGELFFGEGSRLTVL.

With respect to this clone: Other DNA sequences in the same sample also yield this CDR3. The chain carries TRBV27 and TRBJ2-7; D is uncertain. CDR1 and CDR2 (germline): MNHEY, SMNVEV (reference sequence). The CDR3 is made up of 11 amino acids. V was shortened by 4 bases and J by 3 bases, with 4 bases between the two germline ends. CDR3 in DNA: TGTGCCAGCAGTTCGGGCTACGAGCAGTACTTC. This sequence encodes CASSSGYEQYF.

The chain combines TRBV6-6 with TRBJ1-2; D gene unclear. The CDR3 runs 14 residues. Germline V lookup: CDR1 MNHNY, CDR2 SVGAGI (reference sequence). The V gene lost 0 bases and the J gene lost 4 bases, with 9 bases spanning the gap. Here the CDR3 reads CASSYSPGFYGYTF. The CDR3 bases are TGTGCCAGCAGTTACTCACCGGGGTTCTATGGCTACACCTTC.

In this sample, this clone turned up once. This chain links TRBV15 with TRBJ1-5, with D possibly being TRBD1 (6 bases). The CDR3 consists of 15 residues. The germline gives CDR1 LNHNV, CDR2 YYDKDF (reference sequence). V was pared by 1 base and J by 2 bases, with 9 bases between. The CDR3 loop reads CATSRVGGGNQPQHF. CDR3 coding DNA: TGTGCCACCAGCAGAGTAGGGGGGGGCAATCAGCCCCAGCATTTT.

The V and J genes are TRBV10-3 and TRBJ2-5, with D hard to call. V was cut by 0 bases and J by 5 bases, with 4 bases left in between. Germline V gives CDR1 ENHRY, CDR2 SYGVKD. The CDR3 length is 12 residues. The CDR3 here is CAISESQETQYF. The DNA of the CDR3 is TGTGCCATCAGTGAGTCCCAGGAGACCCAGTACTTC.

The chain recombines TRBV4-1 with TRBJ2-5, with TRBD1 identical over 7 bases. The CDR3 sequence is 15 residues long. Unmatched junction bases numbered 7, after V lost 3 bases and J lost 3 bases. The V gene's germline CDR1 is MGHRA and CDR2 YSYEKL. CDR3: CASSHATGTEETQYF. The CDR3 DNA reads TGCGCCAGCAGCCACGCCACCGGGACAGAAGAGACCCAGTACTTC.

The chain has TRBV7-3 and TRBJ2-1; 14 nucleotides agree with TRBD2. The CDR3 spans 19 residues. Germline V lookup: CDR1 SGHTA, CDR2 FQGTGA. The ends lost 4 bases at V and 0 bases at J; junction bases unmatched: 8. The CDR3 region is CASSSGLAGDLSSYNEQFF. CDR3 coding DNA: TGTGCCAGCAGCTCGGGACTAGCGGGGGACCTTAGCTCCTACAATGAGCAGTTCTTC. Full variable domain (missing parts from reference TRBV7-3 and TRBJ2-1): GAGVSQTPSNKVTEKGKYVELRCDPISGHTALYWYRQSLGQGPEFLIYFQGTGAADDSGLPNDRFFAVRPEGSVSTLKIQRTERGDSAVYLCASSSGLAGDLSSYNEQFFGPGTRLTVL.